What follows describes a single T cell receptor beta chain. These data belong to a study of blood T cell repertoires in COVID-19. CDR3 length: 16 residues. The V gene's germline CDR1 is SGDLS and CDR2 YYNGEE. After removal of 2 bases from V and 10 bases from J, the junction contained 13 bases not matched to a gene. TCRdb's copy holds only in-frame clones and misses some; the assay was immunoSEQ multiplex PCR. The sample has about 320,000 clones, more than 85% seen once. The sequence derives from a woman in her 30s who had been exposed to COVID-19. Sequenced input: PBMCs or T cells enriched from blood (not recorded which). The V and J genes are TRBV9 and TRBJ2-4; 9 nucleotides align to TRBD1. The DNA for the CDR3 is TGTGCCAGCAGCGTCGTACAGGGGGCGCGGGCCCCTATTCAGTACTTC. Its translation is CASSVVQGARAPIQYF.